These 20 T cell receptor beta chains were sequenced from one sample in a study of shared clonotypes between healthy human individuals. Using immunoSEQ multiplex PCR, the repertoire was profiled, and TCRdb retains in-frame clones only, with some absent. There are a few hundred thousand clones in the sample; around 67% occur only once, and more than 9% lies in the top ten. Sequencing input: memory CD4+ T cells sorted from blood. The subset here: CD45RA-negative fraction. Source of these receptors: a man aged 30 to 45 in good health.

The chain has TRBV28 and TRBJ2-7; D not certain. This CDR3 region has 14 residues. Trimming took off 1 base at V and 4 bases at J, with 11 bases between the two ends. From germline, CDR1 is MDHEN and CDR2 SYDVKM. CDR3 nucleotide sequence: TGTGCCAGCAGTTTATTGGCCCCCCCTTACGAGCAGTACTTC. Its protein product is CASSLLAPPYEQYF.

J is TRBJ2-5 and V is TRBV28, with D hard to call. The V end was cut by 6 bases, the J end by 5 bases, with 13 bases between. The CDR3 consists of 13 residues. Germline V gene sequence: CDR1 MDHEN, CDR2 SYDVKM. Written as DNA, the CDR3 is TGTGCCAGCAGCCTCGCTTCAAGGGAGACCCAGTACTTC. As protein: CASSLASRETQYF.

The rearrangement links TRBV28 to TRBJ1-1; weak D call: TRBD1 (5 bases). V shed 3 bases and J shed 3 bases, with 11 bases lying between them. CDR1 and CDR2 from the germline V gene are MDHEN and SYDVKM. The CDR3 covers 14 residues. The CDR3 DNA reads TGTGCCAGCAGTTTGGGGGGGATGGACACTGAAGCTTTCTTT. The encoded protein is CASSLGGMDTEAFF.

The genes are TRBV11-2 and TRBJ2-7; D might be TRBD1 (5 bases). V dropped 3 bases and J dropped 7 bases, with 16 bases sitting between them. The germline gives CDR1 SGHAT, CDR2 FQNNGV. CDR3 size: 14 residues. The CDR3: CASSFLGATREQYF. Here the CDR3 DNA reads TGTGCCAGCAGCTTTTTAGGGGCAACGCGTGAGCAGTACTTC.

Turning to this clone: The junction differs from germline at one of its ends, possibly a read error. The chain joins TRBV11-3 to TRBJ2-3; tentative D call: TRBD1 (5 bases). This CDR3 is built from 14 residues. Germline V gene sequence: CDR1 SGHNT, CDR2 YENEEA. This CDR3 is CVSSLQGSPDTQYF. CDR3 bases: TGTGTCAGCAGCTTGCAGGGTTCCCCAGATACGCAGTATTTT.

The V gene is TRBV27, the J gene TRBJ2-7, with 8 positions matching TRBD1. Germline V gives CDR1 MNHEY, CDR2 SMNVEV (reference sequence). Germline trimming cut 7 bases from V and 7 bases from J; bases unmatched to any gene: 12. The CDR3 contains 14 residues. CDR3: CASMIGQGRREQYF. CDR3 DNA: TGTGCCAGCATGATCGGACAGGGAAGAAGGGAGCAGTACTTC.

This clone was seen at least ten times. This sequence joins TRBV25-1 and TRBJ2-2, with D perhaps TRBD1 (5 bases). Trimming shortened V by 8 bases and J by 6 bases, and 10 bases separated the two germline ends. Germline-derived CDR1 and CDR2 are MGHDK and SYGVNS. The CDR3 loop spans 12 amino acids. The CDR3 coding sequence is TGTGCCAGCGGCCTCAGGGCCGGGGAGCTGTTTTTT. It yields the protein CASGLRAGELFF. The full variable domain, in which reference TRBV25-1 and TRBJ2-2 provide the parts outside the CDR3, is EADIYQTPRYLVIGTGKKITLECSQTMGHDKMYWYQQDPGMELHLIHYSYGVNSTEKGDLSSESTVSRIRTEHFPLTLESARPSHTSQYLCASGLRAGELFFGEGSRLTVL.

This rearrangement joins TRBV5-1 to TRBJ2-1, with 13 bases lining up with TRBD2. There are 18 residues in the CDR3. Germline-derived CDR1 and CDR2 are SGHRS and YFSETQ. With 4 bases clipped from V and 4 bases from J, the junction kept 11 bases outside the gene matches. CDR3 coding DNA: TGCGCCAGCAGCCAAAGGACTAGCGGGGGTATAGAGTACAATGAGCAGTTCTTC. It yields the protein CASSQRTSGGIEYNEQFF.

The chain has TRBV4-2 and TRBJ2-3, with a tentative D call TRBD2 (6 bases). The germline CDR1 and CDR2 sequences are LGHNA and YNFKEQ. Trimming left V 0 bases short and J 5 bases short, with 12 bases between. This CDR3 has 15 amino acids. As DNA, the CDR3 is TGTGCCAGCAGCCAAGATTGGAGGGCGGGAGATACGCAGTATTTT. It codes for CASSQDWRAGDTQYF.

J is TRBJ2-7 and V is TRBV28; D may correspond to TRBD1 or TRBD2 (5 bases each). The germline CDR1 and CDR2 sequences are MDHEN and SYDVKM. V was shortened by 7 bases and J by 7 bases, with 17 bases between the two germline ends. The CDR3 totals 13 residues. The DNA for the CDR3 is TGTGCCAGCACCGAGGGGCTAGTACGTGAGCAGTACTTC. Protein: CASTEGLVREQYF.

V gene TRBV4-3 combines with J gene TRBJ2-2; D may correspond to TRBD1 or TRBD2 (5 bases each). This CDR3 has 15 amino acids. The germline V gene encodes CDR1 LGHNA and CDR2 YSLEER. V shed 2 bases and J shed 8 bases, with 15 bases lying between them. The CDR3 DNA follows: TGCGCCAGCAGCCAACGGGACCGGGTCGGAGGGGAGCTGTTTTTT. Translated: CASSQRDRVGGELFF.

This clone came up many times. The rearrangement joins TRBV7-6 to TRBJ2-4; D assignment may be TRBD1 or TRBD2 (7 bases each). Trimming stripped 5 bases from V and 5 bases from J, with 31 bases between. The CDR3 loop spans 20 amino acids. The germline V gene has CDR1 SGHVS and CDR2 FNYEAQ. CDR3 coding DNA: TGTGCCAGCAGCCAAGAGACAGGGATGTCTTGGCGGGAGAGCGAAAACATTCAGTACTTC. Translation: CASSQETGMSWRESENIQYF.

This clone was found many times. Here the CDR3 reads CASSVFYTQYF. CDR3 nucleotides: TGTGCCAGCAGCGTCTTCTATACGCAGTATTTT. The V gene is TRBV6-1, the J gene TRBJ2-3; no clear D gene. Germline assignment: CDR1 MNHNS and CDR2 SASEGT. Trimming took 6 bases from V and 7 from J, leaving 8 bases between them. This CDR3 comprises 11 residues.

The chain uses TRBV28 and TRBJ1-4; D call uncertain. V was clipped by 2 bases and J by 2 bases, with 12 bases between them. The CDR3 covers 16 residues. Germline V CDR1 and CDR2: MDHEN, SYDVKM. The CDR3 loop is CASSLVGFSTNEKLFF. The DNA for the CDR3 is TGTGCCAGCAGTTTAGTGGGGTTTAGTACTAATGAAAAACTGTTTTTT.

CDR3: CASSEYGQGAVEQYF. CDR3 nucleotide sequence: TGTGCCAGCAGTGAATATGGGCAGGGGGCGGTGGAGCAGTACTTC. The chain uses TRBV25-1 and TRBJ2-7; 8 bases are a match to TRBD1. V lost 0 bases to trimming and J lost 7 bases; unmatched junction nucleotides: 8. This CDR3 has 15 amino acids. The V gene's germline CDR1 is MGHDK and CDR2 SYGVNS.

This clone showed up just a few times. This CDR3 reads CASSISGSEYNEQFF. The CDR3 DNA is TGTGCCAGTTCGATAAGCGGGAGTGAATACAATGAGCAGTTCTTC. This chain uses TRBV2 with TRBJ2-1; TRBD2 matches at 8 bases. V lost 9 bases, J lost 4 bases, and 11 bases stayed unmatched. The CDR3 covers 15 residues. The germline CDR1 and CDR2 sequences are SNHLY and FYNNEI.

Turning to this clone: At the DNA level, this CDR3 is encoded by other sequences in the same sample as well. The chain couples TRBV7-9 to TRBJ1-1; 8 nucleotides match TRBD1. This CDR3 region has 14 residues. CDR1 and CDR2 from the germline V gene are SEHNR and FQNEAQ (reference sequence). Trimming cost V 5 bases and J 4 bases; bases outside gene matches: 6. CDR3 coding DNA: TGTGCCAGCAGCCCCGGACAGGGAGGCACTGAAGCTTTCTTT. The encoded protein is CASSPGQGGTEAFF.

This sequence joins TRBV11-3 and TRBJ1-1; 8 nucleotides align to TRBD1. Germline CDR1 is SGHNT and CDR2 is YENEEA. CDR3 length: 12 residues. With V trimmed by 7 bases and J by 11 bases, 9 bases remained unmatched. The CDR3 loop reads CASTEQGEDAFF. The CDR3 DNA reads as TGTGCCAGCACCGAACAGGGGGAAGATGCTTTCTTT.

The chain has TRBV5-4 and TRBJ1-1, with TRBD1 matching over 7 bases. Trimming took 5 bases from V and 2 from J; bases not matched to a gene: 3. The germline V gene has CDR1 SGHNT and CDR2 YYREEE (reference sequence). The CDR3 runs 13 residues. The CDR3 DNA is TGTGCCAGCAGGAGACAGGGAAACACTGAAGCTTTCTTT. Protein sequence: CASRRQGNTEAFF.

This clone is categorized as medium-sized (0.01 to 0.1%). Different DNA sequences within this sample yield the same CDR3. This CDR3 reads CASSAVASDTEAFF. The CDR3 DNA follows: TGTGCCAGCAGTGCCGTGGCAAGTGACACTGAAGCTTTCTTT. This chain connects TRBV6-1 to TRBJ1-1, with no clear D. This CDR3 is built from 14 residues. CDR1 and CDR2 (germline): MNHNS, SASEGT. The V gene lost 4 bases and the J gene lost 3 bases, with 12 bases spanning the gap.